These 20 T cell receptor beta chains share one sample of origin, sequenced in a study of CD8 T cells in ankylosing spondylitis. TCRdb redid the calling of the 5' RACE reads with MiXCR, one entry per CDR3 protein. The data contain about 31,000 distinct CDR3 sequences, 6.5% to 9% of them singletons. The sequenced sample consisted of blood, either unsorted or a sorted T cell fraction (not recorded which). Every receptor here comes from a male donor with ankylosing spondylitis or in good health (not recorded which).

The sample holds many counts of this clonotype. The CDR3 reads CASRKTTTSVTYEQYF. The CDR3, as DNA: TGTGCCAGTAGAAAAACGACGACTAGTGTGACCTACGAGCAGTACTTC. The chain links TRBV19 to TRBJ2-7, with D possibly TRBD2 on 6 matching bases. Germline lookup yields CDR1 LNHDA and CDR2 SQIVND (reference sequence). V lost 6 bases and J 2 bases, leaving 20 bases between the germline ends. The CDR3 is 16 residues long.

The sample holds many counts of this clonotype. V is TRBV6-2 or TRBV6-3 and J is TRBJ2-1, with 7 bases matching TRBD1. The CDR3 loop spans 16 amino acids. The junction had 9 bases not matched to a gene; V was cut back by 7 bases and J by 0 bases. CDR1 and CDR2 (germline): MNHEY, SVGEGT. CDR3 sequence reads: CASKTGAGSSYNEQFF. The CDR3 DNA reads TGTGCCAGCAAAACAGGGGCAGGGAGCTCCTACAATGAGCAGTTCTTC.

This clonotype was counted many times. The CDR3 region has the DNA TGTGCCAGCAGCTTAACCTCCTATGTCACAGAGACCCAGTACTTC. This encodes CASSLTSYVTETQYF. J is TRBJ2-5 and V is TRBV7-3; D is unclear. Germline CDR1 reads SGHTA; CDR2 reads FQGTGA. This CDR3 is built from 15 residues. V was cut by 0 bases and J by 4 bases, with 12 bases left in between.

This rearrangement joins TRBV5-1 to TRBJ2-1; the D is unclear. The germline V gene has CDR1 SGHRS and CDR2 YFSETQ. The CDR3 covers 15 residues. With 3 bases removed from V and 3 bases from J, the gap between germline ends came to 13 bases. The chain's CDR3 is CASSSGSFYYNEQFF. The CDR3 coding sequence is TGCGCCAGCAGCTCAGGCTCCTTTTACTACAATGAGCAGTTCTTC.

This clonotype appeared many times. The chain links TRBV6-5 to TRBJ2-3; 9 bases match TRBD2. Unmatched junction bases numbered 8, after V lost 3 bases and J lost 4 bases. The CDR3 has 16 amino acids. Germline CDR1 and CDR2: MNHEY and SVGAGI. DNA of the CDR3: TGTGCCAGCAGTTATTTAGCGGGAGAGGTCCCAGATACGCAGTATTTT. It codes for CASSYLAGEVPDTQYF.

This clonotype has at least ten counts. The V call is TRBV12-3 or TRBV12-4, the J call TRBJ1-1; D perhaps matches TRBD1 (5 bases). The CDR3 covers 14 residues. Trimming removed 6 bases at V and 0 bases at J, with 11 bases between. CDR3 nucleotide sequence: TGTGCCAGCAGCAGTGGGACGATGAACACTGAAGCTTTCTTT. It codes for CASSSGTMNTEAFF.

The chain combines TRBV5-1 with TRBJ2-6; TRBD1 matches at 7 bases. V gave up 5 bases and J gave up 2 bases; unmatched junction bases: 16. Germline assignment: CDR1 SGHRS and CDR2 YFSETQ. There are 19 residues in the CDR3. The CDR3 region is CASRPPRTGIEPGANVLTF. The DNA for the CDR3 is TGCGCCAGCAGACCTCCTAGGACAGGCATCGAGCCTGGGGCCAACGTCCTGACTTTC.

This clonotype was found a few times. The CDR3 loop reads CASSIVPTSGRGGRGEQFF. CDR3 bases: TGTGCCAGTAGTATAGTCCCTACTAGCGGGAGGGGGGGGAGGGGTGAGCAGTTCTTC. The V call is TRBV19, the J call TRBJ2-1; 13 bases align to TRBD2. The CDR3 extends over 19 amino acids. The trim removed 1 base at V and 9 bases at J, leaving 15 bases unmatched. CDR1 LNHDA and CDR2 SQIVND come from the germline V gene (reference sequence).

In this sample, this clonotype turned up a few times. This chain joins TRBV5-1 and TRBJ2-6, with D perhaps TRBD1 (6 bases). Germline V gives CDR1 SGHRS, CDR2 YFSETQ. The CDR3 spans 15 residues. V lost 1 base, J lost 2 bases, and 7 bases lay in between. The CDR3: CASSLNRAGANVLTF. The DNA of the CDR3 is TGCGCCAGCAGCTTGAACAGGGCTGGGGCCAACGTCCTGACTTTC.

This clonotype was seen many times. This chain joins TRBV19 and TRBJ2-2; perhaps TRBD1 as D (5 bases). The CDR3 length is 14 residues. Germline V gene data show CDR1 as LNHDA and CDR2 as SQIVND (reference sequence). Trimming removed 6 bases at V and 6 bases at J, with 14 bases between. The CDR3 protein is CASSPQGPAGELFF. CDR3 nucleotides: TGTGCCAGTAGCCCCCAGGGCCCGGCCGGGGAGCTGTTTTTT.

This clonotype occurred many times. The chain combines TRBV15 with TRBJ2-1; 7 nucleotides agree with TRBD2. The V gene end was trimmed by 1 base and the J gene end by 3 bases; junction bases not matched to a gene: 6. Germline V gives CDR1 LNHNV, CDR2 YYDKDF (reference sequence). The CDR3 totals 16 residues. The CDR3 here is CATSRGASGYYNEQFF. CDR3 bases: TGTGCCACCAGCAGAGGGGCTAGCGGATACTACAATGAGCAGTTCTTC.

This clonotype has a handful of counts. This sequence joins TRBV11-2 and TRBJ2-3, with D tentatively TRBD1 or TRBD2 (7 bases each). V lost 1 base and J lost 4, with 18 bases in between. This CDR3 has 17 residues. Per the germline V gene, CDR1 is SGHAT and CDR2 is FQNNGV. CDR3 nucleotide sequence: TGTGCCAGCAGCTTAGGGAGGGGGCCGGGGGGCCCAGATACGCAGTATTTT. Translated: CASSLGRGPGGPDTQYF.

This clonotype was seen at least ten times. The J gene is TRBJ1-2, the V gene TRBV14; D is possibly TRBD1 (6 bases). The CDR3 loop spans 17 amino acids. Germline-derived CDR1 and CDR2 are SGHDN and FVKESK. Trimming took off 1 base at V and 4 bases at J, with 19 bases between the two ends. This CDR3 is CASSQGPQGSSRYGYTF. In DNA form, the CDR3 reads TGTGCCAGCAGCCAAGGGCCCCAGGGGAGTTCCCGCTATGGCTACACCTTC.

This clonotype came up many times. The chain couples TRBV25-1 to TRBJ1-5; no clear D gene. This CDR3 comprises 13 residues. Germline V CDR1 and CDR2: MGHDK, SYGVNS. Trimming shortened V by 3 bases and J by 5 bases, and 8 bases separated the two germline ends. The CDR3 reads CASSDGRDQPQHF. CDR3 nucleotides: TGTGCCAGCAGTGACGGACGGGATCAGCCCCAGCATTTT. Filled out from reference TRBV25-1 and TRBJ1-5, the complete variable domain reads EADIYQTPRYLVIGTGKKITLECSQTMGHDKMYWYQQDPGMELHLIHYSYGVNSTEKGDLSSESTVSRIRTEHFPLTLESARPSHTSQYLCASSDGRDQPQHFGDGTRLSIL.

This clonotype was found many times. The chain has TRBV12-3 or TRBV12-4 and TRBJ1-2, with no clear D. The CDR3 runs to 12 residues. Trimming removed 6 bases from V and 8 bases from J, with 13 bases in between. The CDR3 is CASRYPGGGYTF. DNA of the CDR3: TGTGCCAGCAGATACCCAGGAGGCGGCTACACCTTC.

This clonotype was detected ten times or more. The chain uses TRBV12-3 or TRBV12-4 and TRBJ2-3, with 9 bases lining up with TRBD2. Unmatched junction bases numbered 2, after V lost 0 bases and J lost 4 bases. The CDR3 is 15 residues long. CDR3 in DNA: TGTGCCAGCAGTTTAGCGGCTAGCGGGGCAGATACGCAGTATTTT. Encoded protein: CASSLAASGADTQYF.

At least ten counts were recorded for this clonotype. The chain uses TRBV5-1 and TRBJ2-2, with D maybe TRBD2 (6 bases). Germline assignment: CDR1 SGHRS and CDR2 YFSETQ. The length of the CDR3 is 15 residues. V lost 3 bases, J lost 6 bases, and 15 bases lay in between. The CDR3 protein is CASSSRRGGAGELFF. The CDR3 DNA sequence: TGCGCCAGCAGCTCCCGGCGAGGAGGGGCCGGGGAGCTGTTTTTT.

This clonotype occurred many times. The J gene is TRBJ1-2, the V gene TRBV20-1; possibly TRBD1 for D (5 bases). The length of the CDR3 is 13 residues. CDR1 and CDR2 from the germline V gene are DFQATT and SNEGSKA (reference sequence). V was pared by 6 bases and J by 9 bases, with 20 bases between. The CDR3 here is CSAAPEAEGSYTF. The CDR3 DNA is TGCAGTGCCGCCCCGGAAGCTGAGGGGAGCTACACCTTC.

This clonotype was detected ten times or more. The rearrangement joins TRBV20-1 to TRBJ2-5; perhaps TRBD1 as D (6 bases). CDR3 length: 16 amino acids. Germline V CDR1 and CDR2: DFQATT, SNEGSKA (reference sequence). V shed 4 bases and J shed 0 bases, with 18 bases lying between them. This chain's CDR3 is CSATQGQILYQETQYF. In DNA, the CDR3 is TGCAGTGCTACGCAAGGACAGATCCTGTACCAAGAGACCCAGTACTTC.

At least ten counts were recorded for this clonotype. The V gene is TRBV5-1, the J gene TRBJ2-3; D ambiguous. Trimming pared 4 bases from V and 2 bases from J, leaving 14 bases between. The CDR3 has 15 amino acids. Germline CDR1 is SGHRS and CDR2 is YFSETQ. The CDR3 nucleotides are TGCGCCAGCAGCGAGGCCCGAATGACCACAGATACGCAGTATTTT. The encoded protein is CASSEARMTTDTQYF.